A selection of T cell receptor beta chains follows, all from one sample in a study of blood T cell repertoires in COVID-19. Generated by immunoSEQ multiplex PCR, the TCRdb table keeps only in-frame clones and is missing some. The profile covers approximately 180,000 clones, with about 90% appearing a single time and roughly 2.5% taken by the ten largest. The sequenced material came from peripheral blood. The receptors were sampled from a man aged 40-49 years with active or convalescent COVID-19. Both conserved end residues are part of each CDR3. The D gene is left open where the match is weak. Expanded clones get a size class; other rows say once, few or many, or leave the size out.

J: TRBJ2-7; D: .; V: TRBV29-1; size: .; DNA: TGCAGCGTGGGACGGGGGTACGAGCAGTACTTC; CDR3: CSVGRGYEQYF
J: TRBJ1-5; D: TRBD1; V: TRBV28; size: .; DNA: TGTGCCAGCAGTTTATTAGACAGGGGCGAAGGACAGCCCCAGCATTTT; CDR3: CASSLLDRGEGQPQHF
J: TRBJ1-1; D: .; V: TRBV5-4; size: .; DNA: TGTGCCAGCAGCTCCCGGACAGAACCGAACACTGAAGCTTTCTTT; CDR3: CASSSRTEPNTEAFF
J: TRBJ1-1; D: .; V: TRBV6-5; size: .; DNA: TGTGCCAGCACCACCCGGATGGGGGAGGGCACTGAAGCTTTCTTT; CDR3: CASTTRMGEGTEAFF
J: TRBJ1-1; D: TRBD1; V: TRBV27; size: .; DNA: TGTGCCAGCAGTATCGACAGGGGGAGTAGTATGAACACTGAAGCTTTCTTT; CDR3: CASSIDRGSSMNTEAFF
J: TRBJ1-1; D: .; V: TRBV5-1; size: .; DNA: TGCGCCAGCAGCTTGGAACAGGGTAAGAACACTGAAGCTTTCTTT; CDR3: CASSLEQGKNTEAFF
J: TRBJ1-2; D: TRBD1; V: TRBV7-9; size: few; DNA: TGTGCCAGCAGCACAGCCACAGGGGTGGGAGGCTACACCTTC; CDR3: CASSTATGVGGYTF
J: TRBJ1-2; D: .; V: TRBV30; size: .; DNA: TGTGCCTGGAGTGGTTTGGGGGGAGTCTATGGCTACACCTTC; CDR3: CAWSGLGGVYGYTF
J: TRBJ1-5; D: .; V: TRBV18; size: .; DNA: TGTGCCAGCTCACAACTAAGAGATCAGCCCCAGCATTTT; CDR3: CASSQLRDQPQHF
J: TRBJ1-4; D: .; V: TRBV5-1; size: .; DNA: TGCGCCAGCAGCGCCGCGGGTGGGAAACTGTTTTTT; CDR3: CASSAAGGKLFF
J: TRBJ1-5; D: .; V: TRBV10-2; size: .; DNA: TGCGCCAGCAGTGAGGGAGTGGGGACTTATAGCAATCAGCCCCAGCATTTT; CDR3: CASSEGVGTYSNQPQHF
J: TRBJ1-2; D: TRBD1; V: TRBV5-1; size: once; DNA: TGCGCCAGCAGCCCCAGGACAGGGCCCGTTGGCTACACCTTC; CDR3: CASSPRTGPVGYTF
J: TRBJ1-2; D: .; V: TRBV7-8; size: .; DNA: TGTGCCGTTGTACAGGGTAACGGCTACACCTTC; CDR3: CAVVQGNGYTF
J: TRBJ2-7; D: .; V: TRBV5-5; size: .; DNA: TGTGCCAGCAGCTTTTTCAACGTCGACAGCCACGAGCAGTACTTC; CDR3: CASSFFNVDSHEQYF
J: TRBJ2-5; D: TRBD2; V: TRBV5-6; size: .; DNA: TGTGCCAGCAGCCGCGGGGGGGCCTGGACCCAGTACTTC; CDR3: CASSRGGAWTQYF
J: TRBJ1-2; D: TRBD1; V: TRBV5-4; size: .; DNA: TGTGCCAGCAGCCGGGACAGGGGCCAATCCTTC; CDR3: CASSRDRGQSF
J: TRBJ2-5; D: TRBD1; V: TRBV4-3; size: once; DNA: TGCGCCAGCAGCCAAGAGAGCGACAGGGCGATACAAGAGACCCAGTACTTC; CDR3: CASSQESDRAIQETQYF
J: TRBJ2-1; D: .; V: TRBV5-1; size: .; DNA: TGCGCCAGCAGCTTGGTTAGCGAGGGAACTTACAATGAGCAGTTCTTC; CDR3: CASSLVSEGTYNEQFF
J: TRBJ1-1; D: TRBD1; V: TRBV19; size: .; DNA: TGTGCCAGTAGTTCAAACCCGACAGGGGGTACCACTGAAGCTTTCTTT; CDR3: CASSSNPTGGTTEAFF
J: TRBJ1-1; D: .; V: TRBV7-9; size: .; DNA: TGTGCCAGCAGCTCCATAGACAGAAGGAACACTGAAGCTTTCTTT; CDR3: CASSSIDRRNTEAFF
J: TRBJ1-1; D: TRBD1; V: TRBV9; size: .; DNA: TGTGCCAGCAGCGTAGGACAGGGGTTAGCTGAAGCTTTCTTT; CDR3: CASSVGQGLAEAFF
J: TRBJ2-7; D: .; V: TRBV12-5; size: .; DNA: TGTGCTAGTGGTTTGGGGGCGGGGGCTTTTAGGACTCCCTACGAGCAGTACTTC; CDR3: CASGLGAGAFRTPYEQYF
J: TRBJ2-5; D: TRBD2; V: TRBV11-3; size: .; DNA: TGTGCCAGCAGCCCGGGTTTAGTTCGGGGGGGCCCAGAGACCCAGTACTTC; CDR3: CASSPGLVRGGPETQYF
J: TRBJ2-7; D: .; V: TRBV20-1; size: .; DNA: TGCAGTGCTAGTAGTCCAGGAAGCTCCTACGAGCAGTACTTC; CDR3: CSASSPGSSYEQYF
J: TRBJ2-5; D: TRBD1; V: TRBV5-6; size: .; DNA: TGTGCCAGCAGCTTGGGGCAGGGGGCCGAAGAGACCCAGTACTTC; CDR3: CASSLGQGAEETQYF
J: TRBJ1-5; D: .; V: TRBV18; size: .; DNA: TGTGCCAGCTCACCACAAACCGGGCAGCCCCAGCATTTT; CDR3: CASSPQTGQPQHF
J: TRBJ2-1; D: TRBD1; V: TRBV5-1; size: once; DNA: TGCGCCAGCAGCCTTACAGGGGGCGCTAACAATGAGCAGTTCTTC; CDR3: CASSLTGGANNEQFF
J: TRBJ2-7; D: .; V: TRBV11-2; size: .; DNA: TGTGCCAGCAGCACAGGGTCTAGGGCATACGAGCAGTACTTC; CDR3: CASSTGSRAYEQYF
J: TRBJ2-5; D: .; V: TRBV15; size: .; DNA: TGTGCCACCAGCAGACTGTTCCAGGGTTGGGAGACCCAGTACTTC; CDR3: CATSRLFQGWETQYF
J: TRBJ1-2; D: .; V: TRBV6-5; size: .; DNA: TGTGCCAGCAGGCAAGCGAGGCTAGACTATGGCTACACCTTC; CDR3: CASRQARLDYGYTF
J: TRBJ2-3; D: TRBD2; V: TRBV5-1; size: .; DNA: TGCGCCAGCAGTTCTAGCGGGAGCACAGATACGCAGTATTTT; CDR3: CASSSSGSTDTQYF
J: TRBJ2-5; D: .; V: TRBV16; size: .; DNA: TGTGCCAGCAGCCAATACTCATTCCAAGAGACCCAGTACTTC; CDR3: CASSQYSFQETQYF
J: TRBJ2-7; D: .; V: TRBV2; size: .; DNA: TGTGCCAGCAAACCGCACAGAGACGGCTACGAGCAGTACTTC; CDR3: CASKPHRDGYEQYF
J: TRBJ1-5; D: .; V: TRBV28; size: .; DNA: TGTGCCAGCAGTTTATACGGGACAAGGATTGGACAGCCCCAGCATTTT; CDR3: CASSLYGTRIGQPQHF
J: TRBJ2-3; D: .; V: TRBV27; size: few; DNA: TGTGCCAGCAGTAAACGGGGTTCCACAGATACGCAGTATTTT; CDR3: CASSKRGSTDTQYF
J: TRBJ1-2; D: TRBD1; V: TRBV5-1; size: few; DNA: TGCGCCAGCAGCCCGGACAGGGGGCCTGACAATGGCTACACCTTC; CDR3: CASSPDRGPDNGYTF
J: TRBJ1-1; D: .; V: TRBV19; size: .; DNA: TGTGCCAGTAGTGCGACAGGCATTGAAGCTTTCTTT; CDR3: CASSATGIEAFF
J: TRBJ2-1; D: .; V: TRBV25-1; size: .; DNA: TGTGCCAGCAGTGAAGGACTACCATACAATGAGCAGTTCTTC; CDR3: CASSEGLPYNEQFF
J: TRBJ1-6; D: TRBD1; V: TRBV10-3; size: few; DNA: TGTGCCATCAGCCGACAGGGTGAGGATTCACCCCTCCACTTT; CDR3: CAISRQGEDSPLHF
J: TRBJ2-5; D: .; V: TRBV30; size: .; DNA: TGTGCCTGGGCTCCTGAGGGCGAGACCCAGTACTTC; CDR3: CAWAPEGETQYF
J: TRBJ1-2; D: TRBD1; V: TRBV9; size: .; DNA: TGTGCCAGCAGCGTATTGGGACAGGAGTATGGCTACACCTTC; CDR3: CASSVLGQEYGYTF
J: TRBJ2-1; D: .; V: TRBV5-1; size: .; DNA: TGCGCCAGCAGCTTGGCCGTGGGGACAACTGGTAATGAGCAGTTCTTC; CDR3: CASSLAVGTTGNEQFF
J: TRBJ1-1; D: .; V: TRBV5-4; size: .; DNA: TGTGCCAGCAGTCCTTCTGGTGTCGGGACTGAAGCTTTCTTT; CDR3: CASSPSGVGTEAFF
J: TRBJ2-3; D: TRBD1; V: TRBV7-2; size: .; DNA: TGTGCCAGCAGCTTCAGGGGGCTAAGGACAGATACGCAGTATTTT; CDR3: CASSFRGLRTDTQYF
J: TRBJ2-2; D: .; V: TRBV7-3; size: .; DNA: TGTGCCAGCAGCCAGACAGGGAACACCGGGGAGCTGTTTTTT; CDR3: CASSQTGNTGELFF
J: TRBJ1-5; D: .; V: TRBV15; size: .; DNA: TGTGCCACCAGCAGAGTACAGGGACCTAGCAATCAGCCCCAGCATTTT; CDR3: CATSRVQGPSNQPQHF
J: TRBJ1-1; D: .; V: TRBV28; size: .; DNA: TGTGCCAGCAGTTTGACAAGGGGTTCCACTGAAGCTTTCTTT; CDR3: CASSLTRGSTEAFF
J: TRBJ2-5; D: .; V: TRBV27; size: .; DNA: TGTGCCAGCAGTTTAACTTGGCGGTATGAGACCCAGTACTTC; CDR3: CASSLTWRYETQYF
J: TRBJ2-2; D: .; V: TRBV18; size: .; DNA: TGTGCCAGCTCACCACAAGGACTGTCCGCGGCCGGGGAGCTGTTTTTT; CDR3: CASSPQGLSAAGELFF
J: TRBJ1-2; D: .; V: TRBV6-6; size: .; DNA: TGTGCCAGCAGACCCGACTCCGGCTACACCTTC; CDR3: CASRPDSGYTF
J: TRBJ1-5; D: TRBD1; V: TRBV7-2; size: .; DNA: TGTGCCAGCAGCCTCTTGGGACAGGGAAGGCATCAGCCCCAGCATTTT; CDR3: CASSLLGQGRHQPQHF
J: TRBJ1-2; D: .; V: TRBV5-4; size: .; DNA: TGTGCCAGCAGCTTGGTGGGGGCCCATGGCTACACCTTC; CDR3: CASSLVGAHGYTF
J: TRBJ2-6; D: .; V: TRBV18; size: few; DNA: TGTGCCAGCTCACCCCGGACAGCTCTCAACTCTGGGGCCAACGTCCTGACTTTC; CDR3: CASSPRTALNSGANVLTF
J: TRBJ2-2; D: TRBD1; V: TRBV9; size: few; DNA: TGTGCCAGCAGCGTAGCCCAGGGGGACACCGGGGAGCTGTTTTTT; CDR3: CASSVAQGDTGELFF
J: TRBJ1-4; D: .; V: TRBV5-6; size: .; DNA: TGTGCCAGCAGAGCCAGGGGACAAGATGAAAAACTGTTTTTT; CDR3: CASRARGQDEKLFF
J: TRBJ2-4; D: TRBD1; V: TRBV13; size: .; DNA: TGTGCCAGCAGCTTAGGGCAGGGGGACATTCAGTACTTC; CDR3: CASSLGQGDIQYF
J: TRBJ1-2; D: .; V: TRBV9; size: .; DNA: TGTGCCAGCAGCGCGGACTTGGCTAACTATGGCTACACCTTC; CDR3: CASSADLANYGYTF
J: TRBJ1-2; D: .; V: TRBV7-2; size: .; DNA: TGTGCCAGCAGCTTAGCGCGGGGCAGCTATGGCTACACCTTC; CDR3: CASSLARGSYGYTF
J: TRBJ1-1; D: .; V: TRBV9; size: .; DNA: TGTGCCAGCAGCGTAGATCCCCGAGACACTGAAGCTTTCTTT; CDR3: CASSVDPRDTEAFF